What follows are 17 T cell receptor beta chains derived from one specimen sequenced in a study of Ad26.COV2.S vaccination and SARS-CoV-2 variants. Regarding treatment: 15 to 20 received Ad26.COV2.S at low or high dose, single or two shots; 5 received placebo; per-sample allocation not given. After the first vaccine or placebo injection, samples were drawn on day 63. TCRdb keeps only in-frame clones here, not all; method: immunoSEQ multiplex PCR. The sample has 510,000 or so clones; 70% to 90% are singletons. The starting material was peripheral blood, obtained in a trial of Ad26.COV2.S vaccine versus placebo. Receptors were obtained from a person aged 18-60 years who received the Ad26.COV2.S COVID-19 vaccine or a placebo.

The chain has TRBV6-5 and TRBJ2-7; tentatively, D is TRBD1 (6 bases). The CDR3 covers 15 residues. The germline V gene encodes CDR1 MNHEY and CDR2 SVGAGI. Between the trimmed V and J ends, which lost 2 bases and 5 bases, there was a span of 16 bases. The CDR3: CASSYRARGIDEQYF. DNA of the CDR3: TGTGCCAGCAGTTACCGCGCCAGGGGTATCGACGAGCAGTACTTC.

The CDR3 is CSVRGDRGNIQYF. In nucleotides, the CDR3 is TGCAGCGTTAGAGGGGACAGGGGAAACATTCAGTACTTC. J is TRBJ2-4 and V is TRBV29-1, with 10 nucleotides matching TRBD1. V lost 5 bases, J lost 6 bases, and 4 bases stayed unmatched. This CDR3 has 13 residues. Germline V CDR1 and CDR2: SQVTM, ANQGSEA.

This CDR3 reads CASSLFEEQFF. CDR3 DNA: TGTGCCAGCAGTTTATTTGAGGAGCAGTTCTTC. V is TRBV28 and J is TRBJ2-1, with D uncertain. The CDR3 covers 11 residues. Germline V lookup: CDR1 MDHEN, CDR2 SYDVKM. V lost 1 base, J lost 10 bases, and 5 bases lay in between. Drawing the rest from reference TRBV28 and TRBJ2-1, the complete variable domain is DVKVTQSSRYLVKRTGEKVFLECVQDMDHENMFWYRQDPGLGLRLIYFSYDVKMKEKGDIPEGYSVSREKKERFSLILESASTNQTSMYLCASSLFEEQFFGPGTRLTVL.

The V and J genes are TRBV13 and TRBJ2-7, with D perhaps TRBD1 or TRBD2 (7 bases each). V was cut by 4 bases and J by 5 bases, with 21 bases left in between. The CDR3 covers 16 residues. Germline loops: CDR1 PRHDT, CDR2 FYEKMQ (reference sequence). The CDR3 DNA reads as TGTGCCAGCAGCTCAGACCCGAGACAGGGAGGGCACGAGCAGTACTTC. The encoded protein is CASSSDPRQGGHEQYF.

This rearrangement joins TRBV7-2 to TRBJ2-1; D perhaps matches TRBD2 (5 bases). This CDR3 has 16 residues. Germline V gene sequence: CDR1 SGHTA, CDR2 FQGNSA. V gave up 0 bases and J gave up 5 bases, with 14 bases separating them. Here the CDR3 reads CASSLAGTRAHNEQFF. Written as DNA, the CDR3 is TGTGCCAGCAGCTTAGCGGGTACTAGAGCGCACAATGAGCAGTTCTTC.

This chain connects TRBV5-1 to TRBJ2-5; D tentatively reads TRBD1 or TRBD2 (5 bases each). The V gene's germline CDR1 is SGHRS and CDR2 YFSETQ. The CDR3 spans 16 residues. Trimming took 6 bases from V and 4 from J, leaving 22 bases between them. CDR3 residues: CASTYTWGNPAETQYF. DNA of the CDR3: TGCGCCAGCACTTATACCTGGGGGAACCCCGCAGAGACCCAGTACTTC.

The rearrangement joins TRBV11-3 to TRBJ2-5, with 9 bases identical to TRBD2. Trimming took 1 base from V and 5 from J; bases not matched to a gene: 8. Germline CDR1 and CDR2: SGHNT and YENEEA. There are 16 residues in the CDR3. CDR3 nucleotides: TGTGCCAGCAGCTTAGGGCCTAGCGGGAATTGGGAGACCCAGTACTTC. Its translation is CASSLGPSGNWETQYF.

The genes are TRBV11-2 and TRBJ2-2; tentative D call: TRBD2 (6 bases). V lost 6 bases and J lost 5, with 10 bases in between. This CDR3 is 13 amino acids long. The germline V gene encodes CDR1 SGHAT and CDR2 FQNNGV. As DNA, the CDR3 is TGTGCCAGCAGTTTGGGGAGGACCGGGGAGCTGTTTTTT. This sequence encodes CASSLGRTGELFF.

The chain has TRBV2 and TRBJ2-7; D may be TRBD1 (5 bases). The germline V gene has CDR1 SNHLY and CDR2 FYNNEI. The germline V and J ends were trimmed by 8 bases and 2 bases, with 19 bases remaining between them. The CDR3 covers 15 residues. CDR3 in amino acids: CASLPGFRSTYEQYF. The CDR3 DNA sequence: TGTGCCAGCTTGCCAGGGTTCAGGTCAACCTACGAGCAGTACTTC.

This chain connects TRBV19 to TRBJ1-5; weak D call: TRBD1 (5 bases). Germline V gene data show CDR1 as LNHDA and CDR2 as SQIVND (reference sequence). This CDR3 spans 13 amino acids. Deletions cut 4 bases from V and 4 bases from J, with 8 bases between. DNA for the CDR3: TGTGCCAGTAGTAGGGACTTTAATCAGCCCCAGCATTTT. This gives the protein CASSRDFNQPQHF. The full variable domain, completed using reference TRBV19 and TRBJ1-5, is DGGITQSPKYLFRKEGQNVTLSCEQNLNHDAMYWYRQDPGQGLRLIYYSQIVNDFQKGDIAEGYSVSREKKESFPLTVTSAQKNPTAFYLCASSRDFNQPQHFGDGTRLSIL.

CDR3 region: CASSLDGATPYGYTF. As DNA, the CDR3 is TGTGCCAGCAGCTTAGATGGGGCGACTCCCTATGGCTACACCTTC. The V and J genes are TRBV7-8 and TRBJ1-2; D might be TRBD1 (5 bases). The CDR3 spans 15 residues. Germline CDR1 SGHVS, CDR2 FQNEAQ. V shed 1 base and J shed 4 bases, with 13 bases lying between them.

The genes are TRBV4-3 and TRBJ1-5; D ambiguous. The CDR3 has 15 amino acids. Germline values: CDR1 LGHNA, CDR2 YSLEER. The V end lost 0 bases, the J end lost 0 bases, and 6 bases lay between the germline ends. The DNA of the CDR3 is TGCGCCAGCAGCCAAGAAGGGAATAGCAATCAGCCCCAGCATTTT. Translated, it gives CASSQEGNSNQPQHF.

DNA for the CDR3: TGTGCCACCAGCAGAGATCTTACGGGACAACGCAATCAGCCCCAGCATTTT. This gives the protein CATSRDLTGQRNQPQHF. The J gene is TRBJ1-5, the V gene TRBV15; weak D call: TRBD1 (6 bases). The CDR3 has 17 amino acids. The germline V gene has CDR1 LNHNV and CDR2 YYDKDF (reference sequence). V lost 0 bases to trimming and J lost 2 bases, with 14 bases between them.

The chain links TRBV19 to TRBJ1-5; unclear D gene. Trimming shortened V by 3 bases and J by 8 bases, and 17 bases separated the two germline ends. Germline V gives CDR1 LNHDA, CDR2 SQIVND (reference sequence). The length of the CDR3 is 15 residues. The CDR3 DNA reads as TGTGCCAGTAGTATCCGGCCAGCGTTCTGGGAGCCCCAGCATTTT. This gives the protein CASSIRPAFWEPQHF.

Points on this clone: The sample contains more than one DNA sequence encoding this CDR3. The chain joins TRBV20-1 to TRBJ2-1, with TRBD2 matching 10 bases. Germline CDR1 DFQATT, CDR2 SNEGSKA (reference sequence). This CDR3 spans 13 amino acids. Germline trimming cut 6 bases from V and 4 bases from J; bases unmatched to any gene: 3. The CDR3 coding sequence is TGCAGTGCCAGTAGCGGGAGGTACAATGAGCAGTTCTTC. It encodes CSASSGRYNEQFF.

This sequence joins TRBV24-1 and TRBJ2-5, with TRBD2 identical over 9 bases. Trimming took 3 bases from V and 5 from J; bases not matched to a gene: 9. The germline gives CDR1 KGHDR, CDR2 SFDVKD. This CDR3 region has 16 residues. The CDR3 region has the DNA TGTGCCACCAGTGATCCGATAGCGGGAGAGTACGAGACCCAGTACTTC. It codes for CATSDPIAGEYETQYF.

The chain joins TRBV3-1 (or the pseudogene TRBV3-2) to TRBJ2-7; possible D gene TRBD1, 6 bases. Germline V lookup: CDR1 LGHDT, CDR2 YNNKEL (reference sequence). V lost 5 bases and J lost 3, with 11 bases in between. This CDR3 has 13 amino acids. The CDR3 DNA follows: TGTGCCAGCAGCTCGATGGACAGCTACGAGCAGTACTTC. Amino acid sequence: CASSSMDSYEQYF.